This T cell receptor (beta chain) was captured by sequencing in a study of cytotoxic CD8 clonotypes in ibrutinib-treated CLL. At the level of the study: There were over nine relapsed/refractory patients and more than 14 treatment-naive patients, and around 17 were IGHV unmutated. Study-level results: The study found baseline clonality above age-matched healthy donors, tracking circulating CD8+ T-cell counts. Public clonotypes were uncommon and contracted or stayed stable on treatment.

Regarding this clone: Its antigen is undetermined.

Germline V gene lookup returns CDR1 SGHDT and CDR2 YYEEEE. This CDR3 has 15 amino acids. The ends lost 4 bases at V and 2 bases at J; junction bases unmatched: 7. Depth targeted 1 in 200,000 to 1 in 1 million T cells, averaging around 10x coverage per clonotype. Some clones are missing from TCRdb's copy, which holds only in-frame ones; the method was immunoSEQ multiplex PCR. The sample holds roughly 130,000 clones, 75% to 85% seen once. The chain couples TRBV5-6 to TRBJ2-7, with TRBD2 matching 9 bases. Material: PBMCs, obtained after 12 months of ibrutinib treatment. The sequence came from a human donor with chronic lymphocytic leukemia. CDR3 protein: CASSHLAGRPYEQYF. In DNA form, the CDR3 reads TGTGCCAGCAGCCACCTAGCGGGACGCCCCTACGAGCAGTACTTC. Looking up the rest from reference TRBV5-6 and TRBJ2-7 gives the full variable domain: DAGVTQSPTHLIKTRGQQVTLRCSPKSGHDTVSWYQQALGQGPQFIFQYYEEEERQRGNFPDRFSGHQFPNYSSELNVNALLLGDSALYLCASSHLAGRPYEQYFGPGTRLTVT.